This TCR beta chain was captured in a study of response to subunit inactivated influenza vaccine. Whole-study results and caveats: After each seasonal influenza vaccination, few new T cells are recruited, the authors suggested.

The CDR3 totals 11 residues. The V and J ends lost 3 bases and 7 bases respectively, with 7 bases between them. Per germline, CDR1 SGHAT and CDR2 FQNNGV. From the RT-PCR reads, TCRdb called clonotypes with MiXCR, one entry per CDR3 protein. The sample carries 600,000 to 850,000 distinct CDR3 sequences, about 14% recorded once. As for this clonotype: No antigen is known for it.

Sequenced material: PBMCs from blood, taken 14 to 15 days before vaccination. The source is a man aged 50 to 59 who received an inactivated influenza vaccine. V usage is TRBV11-2 and J usage is TRBJ2-7; no definite D call. This CDR3 is CASSFPGEQYF. CDR3 DNA: TGTGCCAGCAGCTTTCCCGGGGAGCAGTACTTC.